The 6 T cell receptor beta chains given below trace back to one sample, sequenced in a study of CD8 T cells in Susac syndrome. Reverse transcription of about 0.45 to 1 ug RNA was performed with random hexamers. From the immunoSEQ multiplex PCR reads, TCRdb called clonotypes with MiXCR, one entry per CDR3 protein. The data show about 180,000 distinct CDR3 sequences, roughly 94% seen once. The source material was CD4+ T cells from PBMCs. These TCRs come from a human donor with Susac syndrome.

There are a few counts of this clonotype. The V and J genes are TRBV7-2 and TRBJ2-5; TRBD1 might be the D (6 bases). Trimming removed 0 bases from V and 5 bases from J, with 7 bases in between. The CDR3 contains 13 residues. CDR1 and CDR2 from the germline V gene are SGHTA and FQGNSA. CDR3 bases: TGTGCCAGCAGCTTAGCGCAGGGGGAGACCCAGTACTTC. Amino acid sequence: CASSLAQGETQYF.

CDR3: CASSSGLAGVHEQYF. The CDR3 nucleotides are TGTGCCAGCAGCTCAGGACTAGCGGGAGTACACGAGCAGTACTTC. The gene calls are TRBV5-8 and TRBJ2-7, with 13 bases that match TRBD2. This CDR3 is 15 amino acids long. Germline V lookup: CDR1 SGHTS, CDR2 YDEGEE. Trimming cost V 3 bases and J 5 bases; bases outside gene matches: 5. The full variable domain, with the rest looked up from reference TRBV5-8 and TRBJ2-7, is EAGVTQSPTHLIKTRGQQATLRCSPISGHTSVYWYQQALGLGLQFLLWYDEGEERNRGNFPPRFSGRQFPNYSSELNVNALELEDSALYLCASSSGLAGVHEQYFGPGTRLTVT.

J is TRBJ2-7 and V is TRBV2, with D unresolved. CDR1 is SNHLY and CDR2 is FYNNEI in the germline V gene. The V and J ends lost 3 bases and 5 bases respectively, with 11 bases between them. The CDR3 consists of 13 residues. CDR3 sequence (DNA): TGTGCCAGCAGTGAGGTGGTATACCACGAGCAGTACTTC. Translated, it gives CASSEVVYHEQYF. Supplemented by reference TRBV2 and TRBJ2-7, the full variable domain reads EPEVTQTPSHQVTQMGQEVILRCVPISNHLYFYWYRQILGQKVEFLVSFYNNEISEKSEIFDDQFSVERPDGSNFTLKIRSTKLEDSAMYFCASSEVVYHEQYFGPGTRLTVT.

The rearrangement uses TRBV20-1 and TRBJ2-1, with TRBD2 matching 9 bases. The germline V gene encodes CDR1 DFQATT and CDR2 SNEGSKA (reference sequence). The CDR3 consists of 14 residues. The junction had 11 bases not matched to a gene; V was cut back by 6 bases and J by 8 bases. CDR3 sequence reads: CSAPSASGTDEQFF. CDR3 DNA sequence: TGCAGTGCCCCGAGTGCTAGCGGGACCGATGAGCAGTTCTTC.

V and J are TRBV2 and TRBJ2-2; 9 bases are shared with TRBD1. The CDR3 has 16 amino acids. Losses at the gene ends were 4 bases for V and 0 bases for J; bases not matched to a gene: 3. CDR1 and CDR2 from the germline V gene are SNHLY and FYNNEI. The CDR3 bases are TGTGCCAGCAGTGTGGGGACAGGGACGAACACCGGGGAGCTGTTTTTT. This gives the protein CASSVGTGTNTGELFF.

A single count supports this clonotype. The chain carries TRBV6-2 or TRBV6-3 and TRBJ1-4; perhaps TRBD1 as D (5 bases). The CDR3 has 15 amino acids. V lost 7 bases and J 5 bases, leaving 17 bases between the germline ends. Germline-derived CDR1 and CDR2 are MNHEY and SVGEGT. The chain's CDR3 is CASTDSPGGNEKLFF. CDR3 bases: TGTGCCAGCACCGACAGCCCCGGAGGGAATGAAAAACTGTTTTTT.